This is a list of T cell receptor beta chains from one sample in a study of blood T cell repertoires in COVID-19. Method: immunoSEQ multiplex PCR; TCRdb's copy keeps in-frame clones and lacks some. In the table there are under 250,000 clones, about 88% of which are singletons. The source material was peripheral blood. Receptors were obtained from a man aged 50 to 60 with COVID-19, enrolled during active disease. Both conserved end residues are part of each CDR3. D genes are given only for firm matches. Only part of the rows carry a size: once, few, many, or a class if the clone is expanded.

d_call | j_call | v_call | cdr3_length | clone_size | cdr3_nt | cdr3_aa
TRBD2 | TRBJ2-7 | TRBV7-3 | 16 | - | TGTGCCAGCAGCTTAGAAGGGACTAGCGGTTCCTACGAGCAGTACTTC | CASSLEGTSGSYEQYF
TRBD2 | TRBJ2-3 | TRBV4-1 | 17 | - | TGCGCCAGCAGCCAAGAGGGTAGCGGGAGGGTTACAGATACGCAGTATTTT | CASSQEGSGRVTDTQYF
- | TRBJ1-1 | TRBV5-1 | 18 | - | TGCGCCAGCAGCGGCGCCTGGCAGGGAGGTCTTGAAGACACTGAAGCTTTCTTT | CASSGAWQGGLEDTEAFF
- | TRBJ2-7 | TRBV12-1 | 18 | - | TGTGCCAGCAGCTTTTCCTTTAGCCCGGGAGGCCGGACCTACGAGCAGTACTTC | CASSFSFSPGGRTYEQYF
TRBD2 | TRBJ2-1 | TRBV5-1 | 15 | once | TGCGCCAGCAGCTTCCTAGCGGGGAAACGGAATGAGCAGTTCTTC | CASSFLAGKRNEQFF
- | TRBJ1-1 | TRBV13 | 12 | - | TGTGCCAGCAGTCCAAATTCGCGGGAAGCTTTCTTT | CASSPNSREAFF
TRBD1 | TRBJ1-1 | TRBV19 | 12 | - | TGTGCTAGCCAAGGGGGCTTGCCTGAAGCTTTCTTT | CASQGGLPEAFF
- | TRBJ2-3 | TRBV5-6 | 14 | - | TGTGCCAGCAGCTTGGTGGGCAGCACAGATACGCAGTATTTT | CASSLVGSTDTQYF
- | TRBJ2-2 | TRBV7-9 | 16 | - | TGTGCCAGCAGCTTAAATTCTAACGCCGCGGACGGGGAGCTGTTTTTT | CASSLNSNAADGELFF
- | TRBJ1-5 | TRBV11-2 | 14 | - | TGTGCCAGCAGCCCTCAGGGGTTTTTGCAGCCCCAGCATTTT | CASSPQGFLQPQHF
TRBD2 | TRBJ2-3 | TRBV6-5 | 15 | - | TGTGCCAGCAGCCTTGATGGGGGAGGGACAGATACGCAGTATTTT | CASSLDGGGTDTQYF
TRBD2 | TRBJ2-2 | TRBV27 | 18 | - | TGTGCCAGCAGTGGCAATAGCGGGAGGGCCCCGAGCACCGGGGAGCTGTTTTTT | CASSGNSGRAPSTGELFF
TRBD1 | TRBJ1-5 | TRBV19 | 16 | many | TGTGCCAGTAGTACTCCCGACAGGGGAAACAATCAGCCCCAGCATTTT | CASSTPDRGNNQPQHF
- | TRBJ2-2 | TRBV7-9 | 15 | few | TGTGCCAGCAGCCCGATCGGACAGTACACCGGGGAGCTGTTTTTT | CASSPIGQYTGELFF
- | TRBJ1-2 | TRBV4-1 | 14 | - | TGCGCCAGCAGCCGACTGGCACTCAACTATGGCTACACCTTC | CASSRLALNYGYTF
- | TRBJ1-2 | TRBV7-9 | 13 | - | TGTGCCAGCAGCGAAGGGGTTGGCTATGGCTACACCTTC | CASSEGVGYGYTF
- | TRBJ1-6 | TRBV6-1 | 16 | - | TGTGCCAGCAGTGAAGCCGCGACAGGCCGGAATTCACCCCTCCACTTT | CASSEAATGRNSPLHF
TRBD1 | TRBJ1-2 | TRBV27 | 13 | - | TGTGCCAGCAGTGCAACAGGGGGCTGGGGCTACACCTTC | CASSATGGWGYTF
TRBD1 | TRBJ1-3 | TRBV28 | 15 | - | TGTGCCAGCAGTGACAGGGGCTACTCTGGAAACACCATATATTTT | CASSDRGYSGNTIYF
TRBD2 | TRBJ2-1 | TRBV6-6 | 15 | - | TGTGCCAGCAGTTTCTCGGGACTAGTCGGCAATGAGCAGTTCTTC | CASSFSGLVGNEQFF
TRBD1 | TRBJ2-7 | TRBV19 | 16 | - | TGTGCCAGTAGTAGGACCCCGGGGACAGGGGAAGTCGAGCAGTACTTC | CASSRTPGTGEVEQYF
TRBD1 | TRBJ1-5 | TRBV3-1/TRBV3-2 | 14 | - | TGTGCCAGCAGTAACAGGGGGCCACATCAGCCCCAGCATTTT | CASSNRGPHQPQHF
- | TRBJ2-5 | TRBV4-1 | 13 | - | TGCGCCAGCAGCCAAGTATCTGAAGAGACCCAGTACTTC | CASSQVSEETQYF
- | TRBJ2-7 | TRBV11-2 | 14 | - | TGTGCCAGCAGCTTATTTCCGTCAGACTACGAGCAGTACTTC | CASSLFPSDYEQYF
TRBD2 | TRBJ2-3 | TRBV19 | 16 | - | TGTGCCAGTAGTACCACTAGCGGGGGGGCTGCAGATACGCAGTATTTT | CASSTTSGGAADTQYF
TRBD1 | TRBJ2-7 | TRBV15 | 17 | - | TGTGCCACCAGCAGAGGAGGCAGACAGGGGAGGACCTACGAGCAGTACTTC | CATSRGGRQGRTYEQYF
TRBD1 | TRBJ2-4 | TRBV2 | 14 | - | TGTGCCAGCAGTGAACAGACAGGGTTGGCCATTCAGTACTTC | CASSEQTGLAIQYF
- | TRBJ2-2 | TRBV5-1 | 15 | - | TGCGCCAGCAGCTTTGGAGGGTCGTACACCGGGGAGCTGTTTTTT | CASSFGGSYTGELFF
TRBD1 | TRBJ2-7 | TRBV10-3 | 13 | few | TGTGCCATAAAGACAGGGAGCTCCTACGAGCAGTACTTC | CAIKTGSSYEQYF
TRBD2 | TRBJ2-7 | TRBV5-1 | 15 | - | TGCGCCAGCCGACCTGAGCGGGGGGGCCTCTACGAGCAGTACTTC | CASRPERGGLYEQYF
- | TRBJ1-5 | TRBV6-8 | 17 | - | TGTGCCAGCAGAAGAGGCACTATTCGGCACCGCAATCAGCCCCAGCATTTT | CASRRGTIRHRNQPQHF